A selection of T cell receptor beta chains follows, all from one sample in a study of T cell repertoires in cytomegalovirus infection. TCRdb processed the reads anew with MiXCR; each CDR3 protein has one entry. The sample records roughly 720,000 distinct CDR3 sequences, 35% to 40% being singletons. Sequencing used PBMCs. The receptors come from a human donor in good health (CMV status not recorded). Some clones in this sample may be carry-over from other donors' samples. CDR3s include the opening cysteine and the closing phenylalanine or tryptophan. A D gene is named only where the DNA matches it firmly. Only part of the rows carry a size: once, few, many, or a class if the clone is expanded.

V	size	J	D	CDR3	DNA
TRBV5-1	-	TRBJ2-3	-	CASTLAGPISDTQYF	TGCGCCAGCACCTTGGCAGGACCAATTTCAGATACGCAGTATTTT
TRBV7-6	-	TRBJ1-2	-	CASSAPTNYGYTF	TGTGCCAGCAGCGCCCCGACCAACTATGGCTACACCTTC
TRBV7-9	many	TRBJ1-2	-	CASSLNEGFYGYTF	TGTGCCAGCAGCTTAAACGAGGGCTTCTATGGCTACACCTTC
TRBV20-1	few	TRBJ2-7	-	CSARTEQAYEQYF	TGCAGTGCTAGAACGGAACAGGCCTACGAGCAGTACTTC
TRBV12-3/TRBV12-4	-	TRBJ1-2	TRBD1	CASGAAGGSNYGYTF	TGTGCCAGCGGAGCCGCAGGGGGTTCCAACTATGGCTACACCTTC
TRBV9	-	TRBJ1-1	TRBD1	CASSVAGGDTEAFF	TGTGCCAGCAGCGTAGCAGGGGGAGACACTGAAGCTTTCTTT
TRBV7-9	-	TRBJ2-1	-	CASSFPAEQFF	TGTGCCAGCAGCTTCCCGGCTGAGCAGTTCTTC
TRBV29-1	few	TRBJ2-1	-	CSPWGVGRNEQFF	TGCAGCCCTTGGGGGGTAGGTCGCAATGAGCAGTTCTTC
TRBV14	-	TRBJ1-6	TRBD1	CSSRKTGTVTSPLHF	TGTTCCAGCAGGAAAACCGGGACAGTAACTTCACCCCTCCACTTT
TRBV14	few	TRBJ1-5	-	CASSHDHQPQHF	TGTGCCAGCAGCCATGATCATCAGCCCCAGCATTTT
TRBV20-1	-	TRBJ2-7	TRBD1	CSAEDRVISYEQYF	TGCAGTGCTGAAGACAGGGTCATCTCCTACGAGCAGTACTTC
TRBV5-8	-	TRBJ2-1	TRBD2	CASSFQREALSSYNEQFF	TGTGCCAGCAGCTTCCAGCGGGAGGCCCTTAGCTCCTACAATGAGCAGTTCTTC
TRBV29-1	few	TRBJ1-3	-	CSVDRGNTIYF	TGCAGCGTTGATCGTGGAAACACCATATATTTT
TRBV6-5	-	TRBJ2-2	-	CASSYSSSIGELFF	TGTGCCAGCAGTTACTCCTCCTCCATCGGGGAGCTGTTTTTT
TRBV7-2	few	TRBJ2-1	-	CASSHFDNEQFF	TGTGCCAGCAGCCATTTTGACAATGAGCAGTTCTTC
TRBV7-9	-	TRBJ2-5	-	CASSLPRFGETQYF	TGTGCCAGCAGCCTACCCAGGTTCGGGGAGACCCAGTACTTC
TRBV7-2	once	TRBJ1-5	TRBD1	CARSLVGTGGQPQHF	TGTGCCAGAAGCTTAGTTGGGACAGGCGGTCAGCCCCAGCATTTT
TRBV5-1	-	TRBJ1-1	TRBD1	CASSSRDRGLNTEAFF	TGCGCCAGCAGCAGCCGGGACAGGGGGCTGAACACTGAAGCTTTCTTT